The clone carrying this T cell receptor (beta chain) was detected ten times or more. TCRdb processed the 5' RACE reads anew with MiXCR; each CDR3 protein has one entry. Among under 50,000 distinct CDR3 sequences, roughly 4.5% were seen once, and the ten largest hold 5% to 6.5%. The data derive from a study of early T cells in non-severe SARS-CoV-2 infection. On the study more broadly: Investigators sequenced bulk RNA drawn from unsorted whole blood, and chains remained unpaired.

Per germline, CDR1 SGHNT and CDR2 YYREEE (reference sequence). V lost 4 bases to trimming and J lost 1 base, with 14 bases between them. CDR3 length: 15 amino acids. This clonotype was sampled from an adult who was a healthcare worker with PCR-confirmed SARS-CoV-2 infection or an uninfected control (not recorded which). The specimen was whole blood. The chain recombines TRBV5-4 with TRBJ2-5, with D perhaps being TRBD1 or TRBD2 (5 bases each). CDR3 coding DNA: TGTGCCAGCAGCCCGGGACCGCGATTCCAAGAGACCCAGTACTTC. Translating it yields CASSPGPRFQETQYF.